This T cell receptor beta chain was sequenced in a study of T cell repertoires in cytomegalovirus infection (dated by TCRdb to between 2018 and 2021). Regarding the complete study: The HLA type of each donor mattered for the analysis, because public TCR beta signatures pointed to carriage of CMV infection along with the matching HLA type. Here is what the overall study found, with its caveats: The ex vivo response was dominated by HLA-C-restricted CMV-specific TCR beta clonotypes, which also provided the single most frequent clonotype in two of eight donors. Carriers of CMV infection plus the relevant HLA type were discriminated by the cumulative frequency of public TCR beta family members in the study cohort and in an independent approximately 360-donor cohort.

Sequencing was performed on an Illumina HiSeq 1500. TCRdb applied fastp at Q25 and MiXCR to the public reads, then kept only in-frame beta chains. Entries are consolidated by CDR3 protein sequence, retaining the most common genes and DNA. The sample contains some 240,000 distinct CDR3 sequences, approximately 17% of them found a single time. The top ten clones comprise around 43% of the sample. Measured from the cysteine to the phenylalanine, the CDR3 is 20 residues long. The retained sequence is limited to the CDR3, 60 bases, with the frame set at the first base. Germline trimming amounts to 4 bases on V and 4 bases on J, with 19 as the count of junction bases outside the gene matches. CDR1 and CDR2, per the germline V gene, are MDHEN and SYDVKM. There are a few counts of this clonotype. Its antigen is currently not known. Base qualities were left out, and no much larger clone turns up one base away.

The receptor was derived from a human donor in good health (CMV status not recorded). Some clones in this sample may be carry-over from other donors' samples. Material: CD8+ T cells from PBMCs. The V gene is TRBV28 and the J gene is TRBJ2-2, with 9 bases in between that match TRBD2. The CDR3 protein sequence reads: CASSSPSKPRGGLGTGELFF. The DNA reads TGTGCCAGCAGTTCGCCCTCTAAACCGCGGGGGGGCCTCGGCACCGGGGAGCTGTTTTTT. Beyond the CDR3, the reference TRBV28 and TRBJ2-2 genes provide the residues; the full variable domain reads: DVKVTQSSRYLVKRTGEKVFLECVQDMDHENMFWYRQDPGLGLRLIYFSYDVKMKEKGDIPEGYSVSREKKERFSLILESASTNQTSMYLCASSSPSKPRGGLGTGELFFGEGSRLTVL.